The 29 T cell receptor beta chains below all came from one sample that was sequenced in a study of cytomegalovirus exposure and HLA in healthy donors. Clones were read by immunoSEQ multiplex PCR, and TCRdb kept only the in-frame ones, dropping some. The sample includes more than 85,000 clones, approximately 88% of them seen just once. Sequencing was done on a sample of PBMCs. Source of these receptors: a woman aged 30 to 39 in good health and CMV-seropositive.

The chain employs TRBV4-1 and TRBJ1-2, with D tentatively TRBD1 (5 bases). CDR1 and CDR2 (germline): MGHRA, YSYEKL. V was cut by 5 bases and J by 8 bases, with 21 bases left in between. This CDR3 has 15 amino acids. CDR3 in amino acids: CASSVVWGDLGGYTF. Written as DNA, the CDR3 is TGCGCCAGCAGCGTGGTTTGGGGCGACCTTGGAGGCTACACCTTC.

This chain links TRBV5-1 with TRBJ2-2, with 7 bases identical to TRBD2. V dropped 2 bases and J dropped 3; count of bases not matched to a gene: 10. The CDR3 is 17 amino acids. CDR1 is SGHRS, CDR2 YFSETQ, per germline. CDR3 DNA sequence: TGCGCCAGCAGCTTTGGGACGGGGGGAACGGACACCGGGGAGCTGTTTTTT. Translated: CASSFGTGGTDTGELFF.

This clone appeared a single time. The chain carries TRBV20-1 and TRBJ2-5; a weak D match, TRBD1 (5 bases). The CDR3 sequence is 11 residues long. Germline assignment: CDR1 DFQATT and CDR2 SNEGSKA (reference sequence). Trimming removed 6 bases at V and 5 bases at J, with 10 bases between. DNA for the CDR3: TGCAGTGCACGTAGGGGCGAGACCCAGTACTTC. Encoded protein: CSARRGETQYF.

The chain joins TRBV28 to TRBJ1-2; TRBD1 aligns across 8 bases. The CDR3 has 14 amino acids. With V trimmed by 6 bases and J by 7 bases, 10 bases remained unmatched. Germline assignment: CDR1 MDHEN and CDR2 SYDVKM. The CDR3 region is CASSFTGGNSGYTF. CDR3 DNA: TGTGCCAGCAGCTTTACAGGGGGTAATTCTGGCTACACCTTC.

V gene TRBV30 combines with J gene TRBJ2-5; D unclear. Trimming left V 4 bases short and J 0 bases short, with 6 bases between. The CDR3 is made up of 12 amino acids. Germline CDR1 is GTSNPN and CDR2 is SVGIG (reference sequence). The chain's CDR3 is CAWMGYQETQYF. The CDR3 DNA is TGTGCCTGGATGGGCTACCAAGAGACCCAGTACTTC.

V is TRBV28 and J is TRBJ2-5; D perhaps matches TRBD1 (5 bases). Germline-derived CDR1 and CDR2 are MDHEN and SYDVKM. The CDR3 spans 12 residues. Trimming stripped 2 bases from V and 4 bases from J, with 5 bases between. The CDR3 nucleotides are TGTGCCAGCAGTTTAAGGGGAGAGACCCAGTACTTC. Translated: CASSLRGETQYF.

V is TRBV5-1 and J is TRBJ2-2; the match to TRBD2 covers 9 bases. V gave up 3 bases and J gave up 7 bases; unmatched junction bases: 10. CDR3 length equals 16 residues. Germline CDR1 reads SGHRS; CDR2 reads YFSETQ. In DNA form, the CDR3 reads TGCGCCAGCAGCTCCCTTGGCGGGAGGGCCGGCGGGGAGCTGTTTTTT. This gives the protein CASSSLGGRAGGELFF.

V and J are TRBV28 and TRBJ2-1; 8 nucleotides agree with TRBD2. Per the germline V gene, CDR1 is MDHEN and CDR2 is SYDVKM. This CDR3 is 16 amino acids long. The junction had 6 bases not matched to a gene; V was cut back by 3 bases and J by 2 bases. This CDR3 is CASSLITSGTYNEQFF. In DNA, the CDR3 is TGTGCCAGCAGTTTGATCACTAGCGGCACCTACAATGAGCAGTTCTTC.

The chain employs TRBV28 and TRBJ2-2, with 7 bases identical to TRBD2. Germline values: CDR1 MDHEN, CDR2 SYDVKM. The CDR3 loop spans 15 amino acids. After removal of 6 bases from V and 1 base from J, the junction contained 5 bases not matched to a gene. The CDR3 loop is CASRGSGKNTGELFF. CDR3 in DNA: TGTGCCAGCAGGGGAAGCGGGAAGAACACCGGGGAGCTGTTTTTT.

The CDR3 sequence: CASSLDLGGLSTDTQYF. The CDR3 coding sequence is TGCGCCAGCAGCTTGGATCTCGGAGGCTTGAGCACAGATACGCAGTATTTT. The V gene is TRBV5-1, the J gene TRBJ2-3, with a weak D call TRBD2 (5 bases). The V gene lost 0 bases and the J gene lost 0 bases, with 14 bases spanning the gap. The CDR3 spans 17 residues. Germline lookup yields CDR1 SGHRS and CDR2 YFSETQ.

This clone was picked up one time. The chain carries TRBV6-5 and TRBJ1-2; D ambiguous. This CDR3 is 14 amino acids long. CDR1 and CDR2 from the germline V gene are MNHEY and SVGAGI. Trimming cost V 3 bases and J 4 bases, with 12 bases left between them. The CDR3 reads CASSYTGFFYGYTF. In DNA form, the CDR3 reads TGTGCCAGCAGTTATACGGGTTTTTTCTATGGCTACACCTTC.

The rearrangement uses TRBV5-4 and TRBJ2-3; a possible D gene is TRBD1 (6 bases). V was cut by 4 bases and J by 3 bases, with 12 bases left in between. The CDR3 sequence is 14 residues long. Germline CDR1 reads SGHNT; CDR2 reads YYREEE (reference sequence). Written as DNA, the CDR3 is TGTGCCAGCAGCCCGGACAGTGGTACAGATACGCAGTATTTT. Amino acids: CASSPDSGTDTQYF.

The chain is built from TRBV6-4 and TRBJ2-2; 7 bases are a match to TRBD1. The V segment lost 6 bases and the J segment 6 bases; nucleotides outside the gene matches: 13. In germline, CDR1 is MRHNA, CDR2 SNTAGT. The CDR3 totals 16 residues. For the CDR3, the DNA is TGTGCCAGCAGCGTGGCCCTCACAGGGGTGGCCGGGGAGCTGTTTTTT. Amino acids: CASSVALTGVAGELFF.

This clone showed up just once. This chain links TRBV4-3 with TRBJ2-3; 7 bases map to TRBD2. The CDR3 spans 19 residues. From germline, CDR1 is LGHNA and CDR2 YSLEER. Trimming removed 1 base from V and 0 bases from J; junction bases left unmatched: 13. The CDR3 protein is CASSQGVPGDYFSTDTQYF. In DNA form, the CDR3 reads TGCGCCAGCAGCCAAGGAGTTCCGGGGGACTACTTTAGCACAGATACGCAGTATTTT.

The V call is TRBV5-4, the J call TRBJ2-3, with TRBD2 as a possible D gene (5 bases). The V end was cut by 1 base, the J end by 0 bases, with 12 bases between. This CDR3 is built from 16 residues. Germline V gene sequence: CDR1 SGHNT, CDR2 YYREEE (reference sequence). Here the CDR3 DNA reads TGTGCCAGCAGCTTGTTGGCTAGCCTTAGCACAGATACGCAGTATTTT. Encoded protein: CASSLLASLSTDTQYF.

The gene calls are TRBV29-1 and TRBJ2-1; TRBD2 matches 9 bases. V gave up 7 bases and J gave up 0 bases; unmatched junction bases: 13. This CDR3 has 17 residues. Germline V gene data show CDR1 as SQVTM and CDR2 as ANQGSEA. The CDR3 DNA sequence: TGCAGCGGCGACCGAAGCGGGAGGCAAACCTCCTACAATGAGCAGTTCTTC. Amino acid sequence: CSGDRSGRQTSYNEQFF.

The CDR3 loop reads CASGLGGFHEQFF. CDR3 nucleotides: TGTGCTAGTGGTTTGGGAGGGTTCCACGAGCAGTTCTTC. The gene calls are TRBV12-5 and TRBJ2-1; D is perhaps TRBD2 (5 bases). Trimming removed 1 base at V and 10 bases at J, with 11 bases between. The CDR3 spans 13 residues. Germline CDR1 reads LGHNT; CDR2 reads FRNRAP.

The chain is built from TRBV6-5 and TRBJ2-7; D ambiguous. The CDR3 covers 13 residues. CDR1 and CDR2 (germline): MNHEY, SVGAGI. Trimming cost V 0 bases and J 7 bases, with 10 bases left between them. The CDR3: CASSYSLRWEQYF. DNA of the CDR3: TGTGCCAGCAGTTACTCGCTCAGGTGGGAGCAGTACTTC.

The J gene is TRBJ2-2, the V gene TRBV4-2; TRBD2 agrees at 12 bases. Germline CDR1 reads LGHNA; CDR2 reads YNFKEQ. The CDR3 is made up of 17 amino acids. Trimming removed 4 bases from V and 1 base from J; junction bases left unmatched: 4. CDR3 in DNA: TGTGCCAGCAGCCCCGGACTAGCGGGAATGAACACCGGGGAGCTGTTTTTT. This encodes CASSPGLAGMNTGELFF.

This rearrangement joins TRBV18 to TRBJ1-2; no clear D gene. The CDR3 is 13 residues long. Trimming took 0 bases from V and 4 from J, leaving 6 bases between them. Germline CDR1 KGHSH, CDR2 LQKENI. CDR3 sequence (DNA): TGTGCCAGCTCACCACCATCCAGCTATGGCTACACCTTC. Amino acids: CASSPPSSYGYTF.

The rearrangement links TRBV7-9 to TRBJ2-5; 12 bases agree with TRBD2. Per the germline V gene, CDR1 is SEHNR and CDR2 is FQNEAQ (reference sequence). J gave up 5 bases and V 5 bases, and 6 bases lay outside the gene matches. The CDR3 loop spans 15 amino acids. CDR3 sequence: CASSQGLAGMETQYF. CDR3 sequence (DNA): TGTGCCAGCAGCCAAGGACTAGCGGGGATGGAGACCCAGTACTTC. The full variable domain, rest sourced from reference TRBV7-9 and TRBJ2-5, is DTGVSQNPRHKITKRGQNVTFRCDPISEHNRLYWYRQTLGQGPEFLTYFQNEAQLEKSRLLSDRFSAERPKGSFSTLEIQRTEQGDSAMYLCASSQGLAGMETQYFGPGTRLLVL.

The chain employs TRBV27 and TRBJ1-6; TRBD1 is a possible D gene (5 bases). This CDR3 contains 17 residues. Germline V CDR1 and CDR2: MNHEY, SMNVEV (reference sequence). With 4 bases removed from V and 8 bases from J, the gap between germline ends came to 21 bases. CDR3 nucleotide sequence: TGTGCCAGCAGTTCCCGGGGGGGAGGGGTAAGATATTCACCCCTCCACTTT. It specifies CASSSRGGGVRYSPLHF.

This clone was detected only once. The chain has TRBV5-1 and TRBJ2-3, with TRBD1 as a possible D gene (5 bases). CDR3 length: 14 amino acids. The germline V gene encodes CDR1 SGHRS and CDR2 YFSETQ. V lost 5 bases and J lost 2, with 12 bases in between. This CDR3 reads CASRDPTVTDTQYF. The CDR3 DNA reads as TGCGCCAGCAGGGACCCGACAGTCACAGATACGCAGTATTTT.

This chain joins TRBV2 and TRBJ1-6; no firm D call. This CDR3 contains 14 residues. CDR1 is SNHLY and CDR2 is FYNNEI in the germline V gene. Trimming shortened V by 4 bases and J by 9 bases, and 13 bases separated the two germline ends. The CDR3, as DNA: TGTGCCAGCAGTGTGGTGTTGGTTAGTTCACCCCTCCACTTT. It codes for CASSVVLVSSPLHF.

This clone came up a few times. The chain employs TRBV27 and TRBJ1-3, with D perhaps matching TRBD1 (5 bases). The CDR3 is 13 residues long. The germline V and J ends were trimmed by 10 bases and 1 base, with 11 bases remaining between them. CDR1 is MNHEY and CDR2 is SMNVEV in the germline V gene (reference sequence). CDR3 bases: TGTGCCACCGCGGACAAGTCTGGAAACACCATATATTTT. This translates into CATADKSGNTIYF.

This clone was detected once. The chain employs TRBV30 and TRBJ2-7; TRBD2 agrees at 10 bases. The CDR3 contains 13 residues. CDR1 and CDR2 from the germline V gene are GTSNPN and SVGIG (reference sequence). V was pared by 8 bases and J by 4 bases, with 8 bases of the junction left unmatched. This CDR3 reads CAGSGRPAYEQYF. The CDR3 DNA reads TGTGCCGGTAGCGGGAGGCCAGCGTACGAGCAGTACTTC.

This clone has a single count. This rearrangement joins TRBV4-3 to TRBJ2-3; D not certain. The V gene lost 1 base and the J gene lost 4 bases, with 18 bases spanning the gap. From germline, CDR1 is LGHNA and CDR2 YSLEER. CDR3 length: 17 residues. For the CDR3, the DNA is TGCGCCAGCAGCCAAGTATCAGGTTGGTCCGGCCCAGATACGCAGTATTTT. It encodes CASSQVSGWSGPDTQYF.

This chain uses TRBV7-2 with TRBJ1-4; D not resolved. V was cut by 0 bases and J by 7 bases, with 12 bases left in between. The germline CDR1 and CDR2 sequences are SGHTA and FQGNSA. The CDR3 sequence is 15 residues long. CDR3 nucleotides: TGTGCCAGCAGCTTAGCCCGGGTTACGGGTGAAAAACTGTTTTTT. As protein: CASSLARVTGEKLFF.

The rearrangement uses TRBV7-2 and TRBJ1-1, with D possibly TRBD1 on 6 matching bases. This CDR3 region has 11 residues. Per germline, CDR1 SGHTA and CDR2 FQGNSA. V was clipped by 4 bases and J by 11 bases, with 11 bases between them. The CDR3 coding sequence is TGTGCCAGCAGCTCCCGGACAGTTGCTTTCTTT. Residues: CASSSRTVAFF.